This passage covers 22 T cell receptor beta chains from one sample sequenced in a study of shared clonotypes between healthy human individuals. Clones were sequenced by immunoSEQ multiplex PCR, and TCRdb holds only the in-frame ones, with some missing. Of around 1.6 million clones in the sample, 98% were seen once. Input material: naive CD4+ T cells sorted from blood. The sample's subset: CD45RA+ positively selected. These receptors all come from a man aged 25-40 years in good health.

This sequence joins TRBV5-4 and TRBJ2-7, with TRBD2 identical over 8 bases. The CDR3 runs 16 residues. Germline V gene lookup returns CDR1 SGHNT and CDR2 YYREEE (reference sequence). Losses at the gene ends were 4 bases for V and 8 bases for J; bases not matched to a gene: 17. CDR3 nucleotides: TGTGCCAGCAGCCCGGGGAAGGGGCGGGAGGCCGCGAAGCAGTACTTC. It translates to CASSPGKGREAAKQYF.

The chain is built from TRBV6-1 and TRBJ1-2; D gene unclear. Germline V gene data show CDR1 as MNHNS and CDR2 as SASEGT. With 5 bases removed from V and 3 bases from J, the gap between germline ends came to 10 bases. The CDR3 is 13 residues long. CDR3 sequence (DNA): TGTGCCAGCAGTTTGCAGAGAGACTATGGCTACACCTTC. It encodes CASSLQRDYGYTF.

The chain links TRBV10-3 to TRBJ2-7; possible D gene TRBD1, 6 bases. CDR1 is ENHRY, CDR2 SYGVKD, per germline. Trimming took off 10 bases at V and 5 bases at J, with 18 bases between the two ends. CDR3 length: 13 amino acids. In nucleotides, the CDR3 is TGTGCCACCCAGCCGGACAGTATTGACGAGCAGTACTTC. Translating it yields CATQPDSIDEQYF.

The gene calls are TRBV18 and TRBJ2-2, with 8 bases matching TRBD2. Germline V gives CDR1 KGHSH, CDR2 LQKENI. Trimming took 5 bases from V and 6 from J; bases not matched to a gene: 2. CDR3 size: 13 residues. The CDR3 bases are TGTGCCAGCTCATCGGGAGGGCCCGGGGAGCTGTTTTTT. As protein: CASSSGGPGELFF.

The rearrangement links TRBV7-2 to TRBJ1-4; 8 bases match TRBD1. Germline V gene data show CDR1 as SGHTA and CDR2 as FQGNSA. The CDR3 is made up of 17 amino acids. The J segment lost 4 bases and the V segment lost 5 bases, leaving 12 bases of the junction unmatched. The CDR3 DNA reads as TGTGCCAGCAGCCCCTCCTGGACAGGGACCGGTAATGAAAAACTGTTTTTT. Residues: CASSPSWTGTGNEKLFF.

This clone has just one count. The DNA for the CDR3 is TGTGTCAGAAGCTTTGGGAAAAGGGCAACCCAGTACTTC. Translation: CVRSFGKRATQYF. The gene calls are TRBV7-5 and TRBJ2-5. TRBV7-5 corresponds to a pseudogene. The CDR3 loop spans 13 amino acids.

The chain carries TRBV19 and TRBJ1-1; D may be TRBD1 (6 bases). The V gene's germline CDR1 is LNHDA and CDR2 SQIVND (reference sequence). V lost 5 bases, J lost 8 bases, and 33 bases lay in between. The CDR3 sequence is 19 residues long. The DNA of the CDR3 is TGTGCCAGTAGTGCATCCGCGGGGGGCCGAGATACATCTCTCTTAGAAGCTTTCTTT. It specifies CASSASAGGRDTSLLEAFF.

The chain combines TRBV19 with TRBJ2-7; D gene unclear. In germline, CDR1 is LNHDA, CDR2 SQIVND (reference sequence). The CDR3 length is 12 residues. The V end was cut by 6 bases, the J end by 3 bases, with 9 bases between. The CDR3 sequence is CASSGPFYEQYF. The CDR3 coding sequence is TGTGCCAGTAGCGGACCCTTCTACGAGCAGTACTTC.

The chain is built from TRBV15 and TRBJ1-1, with D maybe TRBD1 (5 bases). The germline gives CDR1 LNHNV, CDR2 YYDKDF (reference sequence). Trimming pared 3 bases from V and 1 base from J, leaving 9 bases between. The CDR3 consists of 14 residues. In DNA, the CDR3 is TGTGCCACCAGCAGTGCCGACAGGAACACTGAAGCTTTCTTT. Translation gives CATSSADRNTEAFF. Filled out from reference TRBV15 and TRBJ1-1, the complete variable domain reads DAMVIQNPRYQVTQFGKPVTLSCSQTLNHNVMYWYQQKSSQAPKLLFHYYDKDFNNEADTPDNFQSRRPNTSFCFLDIRSPGLGDTAMYLCATSSADRNTEAFFGQGTRLTVV.

The chain joins TRBV5-1 to TRBJ2-3; D possibly corresponds to TRBD2 (5 bases). There are 15 residues in the CDR3. V shed 1 base and J shed 0 bases, with 9 bases lying between them. Germline CDR1 SGHRS, CDR2 YFSETQ. CDR3 sequence: CASSLPRGSTDTQYF. The CDR3 coding sequence is TGCGCCAGCAGCTTGCCTCGGGGAAGCACAGATACGCAGTATTTT.

V usage is TRBV10-1 and J usage is TRBJ2-3; the match to TRBD2 covers 12 bases. The germline gives CDR1 WNHNN, CDR2 SYGVQD (reference sequence). This CDR3 contains 19 residues. The ends lost 0 bases at V and 8 bases at J; junction bases unmatched: 15. The DNA for the CDR3 is TGCGCCAGCAGTGAGTCGTGGTCCGGACTAGCGGGACACAACCGTACGCAGTATTTT. This translates into CASSESWSGLAGHNRTQYF.

The chain employs TRBV5-1 and TRBJ1-1, with D uncertain. CDR3 length: 16 amino acids. With 0 bases removed from V and 0 bases from J, the gap between germline ends came to 12 bases. Germline assignment: CDR1 SGHRS and CDR2 YFSETQ. CDR3 sequence: CASSLDRPAVNTEAFF. The CDR3 region has the DNA TGCGCCAGCAGCTTGGATAGGCCGGCGGTGAACACTGAAGCTTTCTTT.

V gene TRBV2 combines with J gene TRBJ1-2, with D hard to call. The germline gives CDR1 SNHLY, CDR2 FYNNEI. The CDR3 extends over 13 amino acids. Deletions cut 6 bases from V and 4 bases from J, with 12 bases between. Here the CDR3 DNA reads TGTGCCAGCAGATCCGACATTTCCTATGGCTACACCTTC. Its protein product is CASRSDISYGYTF.

V and J are TRBV9 and TRBJ1-1; D is perhaps TRBD1 (5 bases). This CDR3 has 15 amino acids. Germline V lookup: CDR1 SGDLS, CDR2 YYNGEE. V lost 0 bases and J 4 bases, leaving 13 bases between the germline ends. CDR3 DNA: TGTGCCAGCAGCGTAGACCCTCGGAGGGGCACTGAAGCTTTCTTT. Translation gives CASSVDPRRGTEAFF.

The chain couples TRBV5-6 to TRBJ1-2, with TRBD1 as a possible D gene (6 bases). CDR1 and CDR2 (germline): SGHDT, YYEEEE. The CDR3 loop spans 16 amino acids. With 4 bases removed from V and 4 bases from J, the gap between germline ends came to 20 bases. CDR3 amino acids: CASSPLSPGATYGYTF. CDR3 in DNA: TGTGCCAGCAGCCCTCTAAGCCCAGGGGCTACCTATGGCTACACCTTC.

The rearrangement joins TRBV5-1 to TRBJ2-1, with 13 bases that match TRBD2. J gave up 10 bases and V 1 base, and 8 bases lay outside the gene matches. Germline CDR1 SGHRS, CDR2 YFSETQ. The CDR3 spans 16 residues. CDR3 sequence reads: CASSLRFGTSGTEQFF. Here the CDR3 DNA reads TGCGCCAGCAGCTTGCGTTTCGGGACTAGCGGGACGGAGCAGTTCTTC.

The V gene is TRBV11-2, the J gene TRBJ2-7; 9 positions match TRBD2. The CDR3 totals 14 residues. The V and J ends lost 6 bases and 5 bases, in that order; junction bases with no gene match: 8. The germline V gene has CDR1 SGHAT and CDR2 FQNNGV. CDR3 DNA sequence: TGTGCCAGCAGTTCCTCTAGCGGGACGAACGAGCAGTACTTC. Its protein is CASSSSSGTNEQYF. Drawing the rest from reference TRBV11-2 and TRBJ2-7, the complete variable domain is EAGVAQSPRYKIIEKRQSVAFWCNPISGHATLYWYQQILGQGPKLLIQFQNNGVVDDSQLPKDRFSAERLKGVDSTLKIQPAKLEDSAVYLCASSSSSGTNEQYFGPGTRLTVT.

V is TRBV6-6 and J is TRBJ2-1; 13 bases are shared with TRBD2. This CDR3 has 16 residues. Unmatched junction bases numbered 8, after V lost 6 bases and J lost 6 bases. Germline V gives CDR1 MNHNY, CDR2 SVGAGI (reference sequence). The CDR3 DNA is TGTGCCAGCAGAGAACCGGGACTAGCGGGGCGCAATGAGCAGTTCTTC. It is translated as CASREPGLAGRNEQFF.

Concerning this clone: This CDR3 is also generated by other DNA sequences in the sample. The rearrangement joins TRBV5-1 to TRBJ2-3, with 8 nucleotides matching TRBD1. The trim removed 4 bases at V and 2 bases at J, leaving 6 bases unmatched. Germline CDR1 is SGHRS and CDR2 is YFSETQ. This CDR3 contains 15 residues. CDR3 sequence reads: CASSLGQGDTDTQYF. CDR3 bases: TGCGCCAGCAGCCTAGGACAGGGAGACACAGATACGCAGTATTTT.

The chain couples TRBV2 to TRBJ1-2; D not certain. Trimming took 2 bases from V and 1 from J, leaving 14 bases between them. This CDR3 is 16 amino acids long. CDR1 and CDR2 from the germline V gene are SNHLY and FYNNEI. The CDR3 here is CASSESTAAYNYGYTF. CDR3 bases: TGTGCCAGCAGTGAATCGACGGCGGCCTATAACTATGGCTACACCTTC. The variable domain in full, with the rest retrieved from reference TRBV2 and TRBJ1-2, is EPEVTQTPSHQVTQMGQEVILRCVPISNHLYFYWYRQILGQKVEFLVSFYNNEISEKSEIFDDQFSVERPDGSNFTLKIRSTKLEDSAMYFCASSESTAAYNYGYTFGSGTRLTVV.

For this clone: The same CDR3 is also encoded by other DNA sequences in this sample. The chain has TRBV5-1 and TRBJ2-1, with 13 bases lining up with TRBD2. Trimming took 4 bases from V and 4 from J; bases not matched to a gene: 2. The germline CDR1 and CDR2 sequences are SGHRS and YFSETQ. This CDR3 region has 15 residues. The CDR3 here is CASSPGLAGYNEQFF. The CDR3, as DNA: TGCGCCAGCAGCCCGGGACTAGCGGGATACAATGAGCAGTTCTTC.

The rearrangement uses TRBV28 and TRBJ2-7, with TRBD2 identical over 9 bases. J was trimmed by 2 bases and V by 5 bases; bases with no gene match: 19. CDR1 MDHEN and CDR2 SYDVKM come from the germline V gene. The CDR3 spans 19 residues. The CDR3 coding sequence is TGTGCCAGCAGTGAAACAACTGCCTGGGCTAGCGGGGCTCCCTACGAGCAGTACTTC. It yields the protein CASSETTAWASGAPYEQYF.